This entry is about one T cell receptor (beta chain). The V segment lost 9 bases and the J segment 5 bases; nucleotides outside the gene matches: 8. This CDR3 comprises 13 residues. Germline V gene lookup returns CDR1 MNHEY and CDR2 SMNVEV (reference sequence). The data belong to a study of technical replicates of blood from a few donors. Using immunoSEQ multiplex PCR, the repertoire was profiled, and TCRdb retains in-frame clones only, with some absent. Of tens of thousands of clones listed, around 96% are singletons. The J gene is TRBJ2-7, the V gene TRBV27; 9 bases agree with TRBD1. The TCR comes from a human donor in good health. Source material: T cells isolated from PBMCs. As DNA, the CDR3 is TGTGCCAGTAAAAAAAGACAGGGGGACGAGCAGTACTTC. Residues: CASKKRQGDEQYF.